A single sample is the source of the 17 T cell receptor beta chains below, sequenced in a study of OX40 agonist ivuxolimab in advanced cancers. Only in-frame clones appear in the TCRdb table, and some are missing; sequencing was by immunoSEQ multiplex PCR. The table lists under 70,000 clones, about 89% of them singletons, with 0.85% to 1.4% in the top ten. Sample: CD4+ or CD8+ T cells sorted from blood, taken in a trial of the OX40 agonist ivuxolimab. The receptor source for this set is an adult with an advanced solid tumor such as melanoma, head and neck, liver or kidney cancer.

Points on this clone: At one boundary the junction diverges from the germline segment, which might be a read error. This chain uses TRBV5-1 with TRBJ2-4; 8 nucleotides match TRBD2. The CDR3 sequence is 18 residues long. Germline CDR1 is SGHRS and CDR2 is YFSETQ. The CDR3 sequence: CASSWVAGSSTSKSIQYF. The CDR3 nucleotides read TGCGCCAGCAGCTGGGTAGCGGGAAGCAGCACTTCCAAAAGCATTCAGTACTTC.

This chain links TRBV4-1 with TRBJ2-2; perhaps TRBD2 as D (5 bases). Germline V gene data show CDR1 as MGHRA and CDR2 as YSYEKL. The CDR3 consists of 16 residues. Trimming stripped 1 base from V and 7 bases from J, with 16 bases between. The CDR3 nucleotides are TGCGCCAGCAGCCAAGGGCCTTGGGAAGACTACGGGGAGCTGTTTTTT. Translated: CASSQGPWEDYGELFF.

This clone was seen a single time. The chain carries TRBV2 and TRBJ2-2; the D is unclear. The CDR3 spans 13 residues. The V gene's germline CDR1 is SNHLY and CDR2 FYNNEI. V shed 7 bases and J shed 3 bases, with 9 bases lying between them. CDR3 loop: CASKDGDTGELFF. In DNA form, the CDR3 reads TGTGCCAGCAAGGACGGAGACACCGGGGAGCTGTTTTTT.

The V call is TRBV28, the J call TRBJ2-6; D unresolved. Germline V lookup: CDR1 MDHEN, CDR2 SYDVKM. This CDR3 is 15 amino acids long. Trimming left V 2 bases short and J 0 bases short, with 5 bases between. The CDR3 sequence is CASSLPSSGANVLTF. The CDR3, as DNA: TGTGCCAGCAGTTTACCCAGCTCTGGGGCCAACGTCCTGACTTTC.

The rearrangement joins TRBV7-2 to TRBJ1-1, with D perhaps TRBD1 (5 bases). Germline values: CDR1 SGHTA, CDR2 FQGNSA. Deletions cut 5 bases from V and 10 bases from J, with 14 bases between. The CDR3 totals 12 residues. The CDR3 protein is CASSMRTGRAFF. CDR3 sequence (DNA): TGTGCCAGCAGCATGAGAACGGGGCGAGCTTTCTTT.

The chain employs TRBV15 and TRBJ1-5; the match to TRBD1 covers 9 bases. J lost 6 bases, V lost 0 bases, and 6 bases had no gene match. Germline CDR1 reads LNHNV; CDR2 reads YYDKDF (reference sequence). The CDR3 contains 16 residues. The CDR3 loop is CATSREVATGGQPQHF. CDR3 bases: TGTGCCACCAGCAGAGAAGTAGCGACAGGGGGTCAGCCCCAGCATTTT. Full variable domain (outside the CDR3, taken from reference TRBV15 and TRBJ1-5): DAMVIQNPRYQVTQFGKPVTLSCSQTLNHNVMYWYQQKSSQAPKLLFHYYDKDFNNEADTPDNFQSRRPNTSFCFLDIRSPGLGDTAMYLCATSREVATGGQPQHFGDGTRLSIL.

The CDR3 reads CASSIPTGGTDTQYF. The CDR3 DNA reads as TGTGCCAGCAGCATACCGACAGGGGGCACAGATACGCAGTATTTT. The J gene is TRBJ2-3, the V gene TRBV5-4, with 8 bases lining up with TRBD1. Germline CDR1 and CDR2: SGHNT and YYREEE (reference sequence). The CDR3 loop spans 15 amino acids. J was trimmed by 1 base and V by 4 bases; bases with no gene match: 5.

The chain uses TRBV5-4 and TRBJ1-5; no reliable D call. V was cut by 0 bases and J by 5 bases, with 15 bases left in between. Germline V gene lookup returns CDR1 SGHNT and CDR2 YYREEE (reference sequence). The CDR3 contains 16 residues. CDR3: CASSLAGQGGDQPQHF. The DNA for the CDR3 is TGTGCCAGCAGCTTGGCGGGTCAAGGTGGGGATCAGCCCCAGCATTTT. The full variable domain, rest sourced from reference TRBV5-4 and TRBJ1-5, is ETGVTQSPTHLIKTRGQQVTLRCSSQSGHNTVSWYQQALGQGPQFIFQYYREEENGRGNFPPRFSGLQFPNYSSELNVNALELDDSALYLCASSLAGQGGDQPQHFGDGTRLSIL.

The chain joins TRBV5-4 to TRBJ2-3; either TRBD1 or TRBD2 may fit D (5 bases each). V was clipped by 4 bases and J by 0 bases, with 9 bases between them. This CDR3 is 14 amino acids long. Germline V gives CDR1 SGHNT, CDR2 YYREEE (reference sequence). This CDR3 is CASSIRDSTDTQYF. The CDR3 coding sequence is TGTGCCAGCAGCATCCGGGACAGCACAGATACGCAGTATTTT.

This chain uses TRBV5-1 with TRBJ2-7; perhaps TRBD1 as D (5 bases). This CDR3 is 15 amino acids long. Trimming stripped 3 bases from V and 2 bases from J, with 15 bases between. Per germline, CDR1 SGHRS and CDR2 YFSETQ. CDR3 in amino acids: CASSYGATVTYEQYF. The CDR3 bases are TGCGCCAGCAGCTATGGAGCGACAGTCACCTACGAGCAGTACTTC.

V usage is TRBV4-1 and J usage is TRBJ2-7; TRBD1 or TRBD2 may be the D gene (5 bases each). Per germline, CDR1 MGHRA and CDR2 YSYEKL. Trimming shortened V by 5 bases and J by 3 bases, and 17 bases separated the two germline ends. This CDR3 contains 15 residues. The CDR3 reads CASSKAGTPDYEQYF. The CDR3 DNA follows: TGCGCCAGCAGCAAGGCCGGGACGCCCGACTACGAGCAGTACTTC.

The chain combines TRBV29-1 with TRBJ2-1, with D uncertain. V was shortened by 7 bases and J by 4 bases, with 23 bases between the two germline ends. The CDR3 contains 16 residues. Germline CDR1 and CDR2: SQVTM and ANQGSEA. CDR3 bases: TGCAGCGCGTCAGGAACTCAGGTCGGCCGTTACAATGAGCAGTTCTTC. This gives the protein CSASGTQVGRYNEQFF.

For the CDR3, the DNA is TGTGCCAGCAGCCGGAGGGGGCCAGCCTACGAGCAGTACTTC. Amino acids: CASSRRGPAYEQYF. The V call is TRBV2, the J call TRBJ2-7; D might be TRBD1 (7 bases). CDR3 length equals 14 residues. Germline-derived CDR1 and CDR2 are SNHLY and FYNNEI. V was pared by 6 bases and J by 2 bases, with 14 bases between. Based on the CDR3 plus reference TRBV2 and TRBJ2-7, the full variable domain is EPEVTQTPSHQVTQMGQEVILRCVPISNHLYFYWYRQILGQKVEFLVSFYNNEISEKSEIFDDQFSVERPDGSNFTLKIRSTKLEDSAMYFCASSRRGPAYEQYFGPGTRLTVT.

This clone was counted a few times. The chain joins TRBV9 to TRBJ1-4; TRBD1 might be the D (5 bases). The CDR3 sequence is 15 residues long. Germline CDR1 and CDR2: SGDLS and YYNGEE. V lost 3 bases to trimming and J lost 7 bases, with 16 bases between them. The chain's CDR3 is CASSAQNRPVEKLFF. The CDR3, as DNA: TGTGCCAGCAGCGCACAAAACAGGCCGGTTGAAAAACTGTTTTTT. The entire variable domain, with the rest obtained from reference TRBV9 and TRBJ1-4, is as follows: DSGVTQTPKHLITATGQRVTLRCSPRSGDLSVYWYQQSLDQGLQFLIQYYNGEERAKGNILERFSAQQFPDLHSELNLSSLELGDSALYFCASSAQNRPVEKLFFGSGTQLSVL.

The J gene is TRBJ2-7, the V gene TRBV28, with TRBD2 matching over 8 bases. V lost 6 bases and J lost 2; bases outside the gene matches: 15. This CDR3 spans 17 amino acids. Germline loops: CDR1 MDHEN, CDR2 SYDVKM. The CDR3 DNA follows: TGTGCCAGCAGCCTCAGGGGATGGTCGGGAGGGACCTACGAGCAGTACTTC. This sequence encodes CASSLRGWSGGTYEQYF.

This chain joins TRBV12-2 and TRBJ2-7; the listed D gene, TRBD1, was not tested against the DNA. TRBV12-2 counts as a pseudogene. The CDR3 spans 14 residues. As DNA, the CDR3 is TGTGCAAGTCGCTACAACAGGGTGCACTACGAGCAGTACTTC. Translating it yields CASRYNRVHYEQYF.

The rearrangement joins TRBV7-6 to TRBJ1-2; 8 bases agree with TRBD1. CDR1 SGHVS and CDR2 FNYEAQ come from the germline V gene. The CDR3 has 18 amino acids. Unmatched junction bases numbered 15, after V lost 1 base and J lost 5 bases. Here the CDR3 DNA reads TGTGCCAGCAGCTTAGGAGTAGGACAGGGCCTTGTAACTTATGGCTACACCTTC. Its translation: CASSLGVGQGLVTYGYTF. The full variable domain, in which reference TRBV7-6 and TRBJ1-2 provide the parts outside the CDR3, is GAGVSQSPRYKVTKRGQDVALRCDPISGHVSLYWYRQALGQGPEFLTYFNYEAQQDKSGLPNDRFSAERPEGSISTLTIQRTEQRDSAMYRCASSLGVGQGLVTYGYTFGSGTRLTVV.